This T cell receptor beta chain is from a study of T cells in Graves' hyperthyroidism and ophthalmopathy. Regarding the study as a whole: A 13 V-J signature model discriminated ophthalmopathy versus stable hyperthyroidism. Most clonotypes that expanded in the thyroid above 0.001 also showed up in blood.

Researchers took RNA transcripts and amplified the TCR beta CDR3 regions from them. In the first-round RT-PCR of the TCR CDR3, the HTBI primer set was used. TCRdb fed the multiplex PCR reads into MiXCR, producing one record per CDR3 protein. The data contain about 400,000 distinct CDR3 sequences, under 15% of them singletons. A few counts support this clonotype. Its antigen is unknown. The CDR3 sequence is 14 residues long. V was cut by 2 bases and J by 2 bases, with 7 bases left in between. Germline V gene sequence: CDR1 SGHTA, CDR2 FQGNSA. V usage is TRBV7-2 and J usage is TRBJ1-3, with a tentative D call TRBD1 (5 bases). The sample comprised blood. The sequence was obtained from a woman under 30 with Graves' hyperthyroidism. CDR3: CASSLIGAGNTIYF. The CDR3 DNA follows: TGTGCCAGCAGCTTAATAGGGGCTGGAAACACCATATATTTT.